The 6 T cell receptor beta chains below were found in one sample sequenced in a study of blood T cell repertoires in COVID-19. Only in-frame clones appear in the TCRdb table, and some are missing; sequencing was by immunoSEQ multiplex PCR. The table has over 200,000 clones, 88% seen once. Specimen: peripheral blood. The receptors originated from a woman aged 55-70 years with acute or convalescent COVID-19.

V is TRBV6-5 and J is TRBJ1-3; D gene ambiguous. Between the trimmed V and J ends, which lost 0 bases and 0 bases, there was a span of 6 bases. CDR1 MNHEY and CDR2 SVGAGI come from the germline V gene. CDR3 length equals 15 residues. The CDR3, as DNA: TGTGCCAGCAGTTACTCGTACAGCTCTGGAAACACCATATATTTT. This codes for CASSYSYSSGNTIYF.

The rearrangement links TRBV7-2 to TRBJ2-7; 7 bases match TRBD1. The V gene end was trimmed by 5 bases and the J gene end by 2 bases; junction bases not matched to a gene: 15. The germline CDR1 and CDR2 sequences are SGHTA and FQGNSA. The CDR3 consists of 17 residues. CDR3 coding DNA: TGTGCCAGCAGCCCCCCCAAACAGGGGAAGGTGGCCTACGAGCAGTACTTC. Its protein product is CASSPPKQGKVAYEQYF.

This clone was counted a single time. V usage is TRBV15 and J usage is TRBJ2-1; no definite D call. V gave up 4 bases and J gave up 7 bases, with 20 bases separating them. CDR1 and CDR2 (germline): LNHNV, YYDKDF (reference sequence). The CDR3 contains 16 residues. CDR3 nucleotide sequence: TGTGCCACCAGCACCAGGATAATCCAGGCCTCAAATGAGCAGTTCTTC. It codes for CATSTRIIQASNEQFF.

V gene TRBV23-1 combines with J gene TRBJ1-1; 11 positions match TRBD1. TRBV23-1 is treated as an ORF (open reading frame) with a function not yet certain. CDR3 length: 16 amino acids. V was clipped by 4 bases and J by 3 bases; unmatched bases: 7. CDR3 DNA sequence: TGCGCCAGCAGTCCTCCCGGACAGGGGGCCGACACTGAAGCTTTCTTT. Translated: CASSPPGQGADTEAFF.

The chain links TRBV3-1 (or the pseudogene TRBV3-2) to TRBJ1-6; maybe TRBD1 (6 bases). Germline V gene data show CDR1 as LGHDT and CDR2 as YNNKEL (reference sequence). V lost 1 base to trimming and J lost 8 bases, with 9 bases between them. The CDR3 totals 14 residues. CDR3: CASSQGQADSPLHF. The CDR3 DNA reads TGTGCCAGCAGCCAAGGACAGGCTGATTCACCCCTCCACTTT.

The chain joins TRBV7-2 to TRBJ2-2; the match to TRBD2 covers 8 bases. With 5 bases clipped from V and 1 base from J, the junction kept 6 bases outside the gene matches. CDR1 SGHTA and CDR2 FQGNSA come from the germline V gene. The CDR3 consists of 16 residues. The CDR3 spells CASSLNLAGNTGELFF. CDR3 in DNA: TGTGCCAGCAGCCTCAACCTAGCGGGGAACACCGGGGAGCTGTTTTTT.